This T cell receptor (beta chain) appears in the sequencing data of a study of metastatic and nonmetastatic thyroid tumors. The table lists this clone with many counts. Before thyroid surgery, none of the patients had received any treatment. Germline V CDR1 and CDR2: LNHDA, SQIVND (reference sequence). Trimming removed 5 bases from V and 7 bases from J; junction bases left unmatched: 8. The CDR3 runs 14 residues. TCRdb recomputed clones from the PCR reads via MiXCR. The table has approximately 19,000 clones, 30% to 40% seen once; the top ten hold more than 8.5%. The rearrangement joins TRBV19 to TRBJ1-5; 7 bases line up with TRBD1. The sample was tumor tissue. The receptor's source is a male donor with papillary thyroid cancer or a benign thyroid nodule (not recorded which). Some clones in this sample may be carry-over from other donors' samples. CDR3 bases: TGTGCCAGTAGTCTAAGACAGGACAGGCAGCCCCAGCATTTT. Translating it yields CASSLRQDRQPQHF.